This T cell receptor (beta chain) comes out of a study of CD4 T cells in relation to SARS-CoV-2 and coronaviruses. Study information: TCR beta CDR3s were sequenced after roughly nine-day antigen culture of PBMCs.

Measured with immunoSEQ multiplex PCR; TCRdb has only the in-frame clones, and not every one. The sample includes more than 20,000 clones, around 77% seen only once; the top ten take roughly a sixth. The CDR3 consists of 15 residues. Germline V CDR1 and CDR2: KGHSH, LQKENI. V was clipped by 0 bases and J by 7 bases, with 12 bases between them. General study findings and limits: No donor gave both pre-pandemic and post-infection samples.

For this clone: Its matching antigen is unknown.

Unexposed donor CD4+ T cells date from about 2011-2018, before the COVID-19 pandemic. The cells were cultured for about ten days before CD4+ T cells were isolated. Unexposed-donor CD4+ T cells were probed with SARS-CoV-2 S/N and four cold-coronavirus spikes, cells permitting. Material for sequencing was CD4+ T cells from PBMCs, cultured in vitro. The TCR comes from a human donor in good health. The chain has TRBV18 and TRBJ1-4; D not certain. CDR3 region: CASSPPGMRGEKLFF. DNA for the CDR3: TGTGCCAGCTCACCACCAGGGATGCGGGGTGAAAAACTGTTTTTT.